The rows below give T cell receptor beta chains drawn from one sample of a study of vaccination and CD4 T cells after COVID-19. No antigens are known for them. MiXCR, run by TCRdb on the PCR reads, gives a single entry per CDR3 protein. The sample has roughly 20,000 distinct CDR3 sequences; 44% are singletons. The starting material was CD4+ T cells from blood, cultured in vitro, obtained before SARS-CoV-2 vaccination. The source is a human donor who had recovered from COVID-19. CDR3s include the opening cysteine and the closing phenylalanine or tryptophan. Fields, in order: J gene, D gene, clone size, V gene, CDR3 DNA, CDR3 protein. A D gene is named only where the DNA matches it firmly. Clone size is not always given. Where it is, it says once, few, many or a class for expanded clones.

j_gene: TRBJ1-1
d_gene: TRBD1
abundance: NA
v_gene: TRBV28
CDR3nt: TGTGCCAGCATCAGGGGGTGGCCGCGGACTGAAGCTTTCTTT
CDR3aa: CASIRGWPRTEAFF

j_gene: TRBJ2-7
d_gene: TRBD2
abundance: NA
v_gene: TRBV6-2/TRBV6-3
CDR3nt: TGTGCCAGCCGGGGGACTAGCGGGAGCGAGCAGTACTTC
CDR3aa: CASRGTSGSEQYF

j_gene: TRBJ2-7
d_gene: NA
abundance: NA
v_gene: TRBV5-4
CDR3nt: TGTGCCAGCAGCCGAGGGGGGGGTCGGGTCGAGCAGTACTTC
CDR3aa: CASSRGGGRVEQYF

j_gene: TRBJ1-5
d_gene: NA
abundance: NA
v_gene: TRBV15
CDR3nt: TGTGCCACCAGCCTCAAAACCGGGACGGAGCCCCAGCATTTT
CDR3aa: CATSLKTGTEPQHF

j_gene: TRBJ2-5
d_gene: NA
abundance: few
v_gene: TRBV19
CDR3nt: TGTGCCAGTAGTCCCACCCCATCTCGGGAGACCCAGTACTTC
CDR3aa: CASSPTPSRETQYF

j_gene: TRBJ2-7
d_gene: NA
abundance: NA
v_gene: TRBV29-1
CDR3nt: TGCAGCGTTGCAGGGTCGGGGGAGCAGTACTTC
CDR3aa: CSVAGSGEQYF

j_gene: TRBJ2-7
d_gene: NA
abundance: NA
v_gene: TRBV20-1
CDR3nt: TGCAGTGCTGGGGGCTACGAGCAGTACTTC
CDR3aa: CSAGGYEQYF

j_gene: TRBJ1-1
d_gene: TRBD1
abundance: NA
v_gene: TRBV4-1
CDR3nt: TGCGCCAGCAGCAAGGGACAGTTGAACACTGAAGCTTTCTTT
CDR3aa: CASSKGQLNTEAFF

j_gene: TRBJ1-1
d_gene: NA
abundance: few
v_gene: TRBV6-1
CDR3nt: TGTGCCAGCCTCCGAGAGAAAGACAGGGAAGCTTTCTTT
CDR3aa: CASLREKDREAFF

j_gene: TRBJ1-1
d_gene: TRBD1
abundance: NA
v_gene: TRBV11-1
CDR3nt: TGTGCCAGCAGTTTGAGTCGGGGACAGCGTGAAGCTTTCTTT
CDR3aa: CASSLSRGQREAFF

j_gene: TRBJ2-5
d_gene: NA
abundance: NA
v_gene: TRBV7-2
CDR3nt: TGTGCCAGCAGCTTAGTACTCCAAGAGACCCAGTACTTC
CDR3aa: CASSLVLQETQYF

j_gene: TRBJ1-5
d_gene: NA
abundance: NA
v_gene: TRBV6-2/TRBV6-3
CDR3nt: TGTGCCACCGCAGACCCAGGGCTCGGTCAGCCCCAGCATTTT
CDR3aa: CATADPGLGQPQHF

j_gene: TRBJ2-1
d_gene: TRBD2
abundance: NA
v_gene: TRBV20-1
CDR3nt: TGCAGTGCCAGAACCGGGACTATCGATGAGCAGTTCTTC
CDR3aa: CSARTGTIDEQFF

j_gene: TRBJ2-7
d_gene: TRBD2
abundance: NA
v_gene: TRBV7-2
CDR3nt: TGTGCCAGCAGTCATACTAGCGGGATCTACGAGCAGTACTTC
CDR3aa: CASSHTSGIYEQYF

j_gene: TRBJ1-5
d_gene: NA
abundance: NA
v_gene: TRBV15
CDR3nt: TGTGCCACCAGCCGGGGGGCACAGGGCTTTTATAGCAATCAGCCCCAGCATTTT
CDR3aa: CATSRGAQGFYSNQPQHF

j_gene: TRBJ2-3
d_gene: TRBD2
abundance: NA
v_gene: TRBV6-1
CDR3nt: TGTGCCAGCAGTGAAGTTTTAGCGGGGCGCACAGATACGCAGTATTTT
CDR3aa: CASSEVLAGRTDTQYF

j_gene: TRBJ1-2
d_gene: TRBD1
abundance: NA
v_gene: TRBV4-1
CDR3nt: TGCGCCAGCAGCCAACCTCTGACAGGGTCGAATGGCTACACCTTC
CDR3aa: CASSQPLTGSNGYTF

j_gene: TRBJ2-7
d_gene: NA
abundance: NA
v_gene: TRBV20-1
CDR3nt: TGCAGTGCTAGACAGGGATACGAGCAGTACTTC
CDR3aa: CSARQGYEQYF

j_gene: TRBJ2-7
d_gene: NA
abundance: NA
v_gene: TRBV20-1
CDR3nt: TGCAGTGCTAGACCTCAACGGGATCTAACCTACGAGCAGTACTTC
CDR3aa: CSARPQRDLTYEQYF

j_gene: TRBJ1-5
d_gene: TRBD1
abundance: NA
v_gene: TRBV7-9
CDR3nt: TGTGCCAGCAGCTTCCAACAGGGGGCAGGCAATCAGCCCCAGCATTTT
CDR3aa: CASSFQQGAGNQPQHF

j_gene: TRBJ1-2
d_gene: TRBD1
abundance: NA
v_gene: TRBV7-2
CDR3nt: TGTGCCAGCAGCGCTAGACAGGGAACTAACTATGGCTACACCTTC
CDR3aa: CASSARQGTNYGYTF

j_gene: TRBJ2-3
d_gene: TRBD2
abundance: NA
v_gene: TRBV7-9
CDR3nt: TGTGCCAGCAGCTTTAGCGGGAGCTATGCAGATACGCAGTATTTT
CDR3aa: CASSFSGSYADTQYF

j_gene: TRBJ1-2
d_gene: TRBD1
abundance: few
v_gene: TRBV7-3
CDR3nt: TGTGCCAGCAGCCCGGGGGACAGAACTGGTTATGGCTACACCTTC
CDR3aa: CASSPGDRTGYGYTF

j_gene: TRBJ2-7
d_gene: TRBD2
abundance: NA
v_gene: TRBV27
CDR3nt: TGTGCCAGCAGTCCGTACCTTGGGGGGGTCCTTGACGAGCAGTACTTC
CDR3aa: CASSPYLGGVLDEQYF

j_gene: TRBJ2-7
d_gene: NA
abundance: NA
v_gene: TRBV7-2
CDR3nt: TGTGCCAGCAGCCTGGAGGGGACACGATCCTCCTACGAGCGGTACTTC
CDR3aa: CASSLEGTRSSYERYF

j_gene: TRBJ2-6
d_gene: NA
abundance: few
v_gene: TRBV20-1
CDR3nt: TGCAGTGCTAGTGGTGACAGATCCGGGGCCAACGTCCTGACTTTC
CDR3aa: CSASGDRSGANVLTF

j_gene: TRBJ2-1
d_gene: NA
abundance: NA
v_gene: TRBV5-4
CDR3nt: TGTGCCAGCAGCTTGGGGGCTTCCCATGAGCAGTTCTTC
CDR3aa: CASSLGASHEQFF

j_gene: TRBJ1-5
d_gene: NA
abundance: few
v_gene: TRBV12-3/TRBV12-4
CDR3nt: TGTGCCAGCAGAACAGGGACCAATCAGCCCCAGCATTTT
CDR3aa: CASRTGTNQPQHF

j_gene: TRBJ2-3
d_gene: TRBD2
abundance: NA
v_gene: TRBV20-1
CDR3nt: TGCAGTGCTAGAGACGGGACTAGCGGGGCCCGACAGTATTTT
CDR3aa: CSARDGTSGARQYF

j_gene: TRBJ2-2
d_gene: TRBD1
abundance: NA
v_gene: TRBV25-1
CDR3nt: TGTGCCAGCAGTGGACCTAACAGGGGTTACACCGGGGAGCTGTTTTTT
CDR3aa: CASSGPNRGYTGELFF

j_gene: TRBJ2-7
d_gene: NA
abundance: NA
v_gene: TRBV7-2
CDR3nt: TGTGCCAGCAGCTTAGGGCCGGGAAGTATACACGAGCAGTACTTC
CDR3aa: CASSLGPGSIHEQYF

j_gene: TRBJ1-1
d_gene: NA
abundance: few
v_gene: TRBV28
CDR3nt: TGTGCCAGCAGTCTATACAGGGCAGGTACTTTCTTT
CDR3aa: CASSLYRAGTFF

j_gene: TRBJ1-4
d_gene: NA
abundance: NA
v_gene: TRBV6-1
CDR3nt: TGTGCCAGCAGCCCCCCGCGAGAGACTAATGAAAAACTGTTTTTT
CDR3aa: CASSPPRETNEKLFF

j_gene: TRBJ2-7
d_gene: NA
abundance: NA
v_gene: TRBV7-9
CDR3nt: TGTGCCAGCAGCCGAGCACTGGGCTTCGACGAGCAGTACTTC
CDR3aa: CASSRALGFDEQYF

j_gene: TRBJ2-5
d_gene: TRBD1
abundance: NA
v_gene: TRBV6-1
CDR3nt: TGTGCCAGCAGTACTCTCGACAGGGGTAAAGAGACCCAGTACTTC
CDR3aa: CASSTLDRGKETQYF

j_gene: TRBJ2-1
d_gene: TRBD1
abundance: NA
v_gene: TRBV12-3/TRBV12-4
CDR3nt: TGTGCCAGCAGCTTTTCGGACAGGGTAAGGGCCAATGAGCAGTTCTTC
CDR3aa: CASSFSDRVRANEQFF

j_gene: TRBJ1-1
d_gene: TRBD1
abundance: NA
v_gene: TRBV11-2
CDR3nt: TGTGCCAGCAGCTTAGGACAGGGGATCACTGAAGCTTTCTTT
CDR3aa: CASSLGQGITEAFF

j_gene: TRBJ1-1
d_gene: NA
abundance: NA
v_gene: TRBV29-1
CDR3nt: TGCAGCGTCTCACTGGGCACAAACACTGAAGCTTTCTTT
CDR3aa: CSVSLGTNTEAFF

j_gene: TRBJ1-5
d_gene: TRBD1
abundance: NA
v_gene: TRBV30
CDR3nt: TGTGCCTGGAGTTTCCAGGGGGGGGATCAGCCCCAGCATTTT
CDR3aa: CAWSFQGGDQPQHF

j_gene: TRBJ2-3
d_gene: NA
abundance: NA
v_gene: TRBV6-1
CDR3nt: TGTGCCAGCAGTCCGGGTCGTGAAGGGGGCACAGATACGCAGTATTTT
CDR3aa: CASSPGREGGTDTQYF

j_gene: TRBJ1-1
d_gene: NA
abundance: few
v_gene: TRBV30
CDR3nt: TGTGCCTGGAAGCCGGGCACTGAAGCTTTCTTT
CDR3aa: CAWKPGTEAFF

j_gene: TRBJ2-5
d_gene: NA
abundance: few
v_gene: TRBV2
CDR3nt: TGTGCCAGCAGCGGAGAGGAGACCCAGTACTTC
CDR3aa: CASSGEETQYF

j_gene: TRBJ1-1
d_gene: NA
abundance: few
v_gene: TRBV6-5
CDR3nt: TGTGCCAGCAGTTACTCAGGGCGGAACACTGAAGCTTTCTTT
CDR3aa: CASSYSGRNTEAFF

j_gene: TRBJ2-6
d_gene: TRBD1
abundance: NA
v_gene: TRBV12-3/TRBV12-4
CDR3nt: TGTGCCAGCACCCGGACAGGGTTCTCTGGGGCCAACGTCCTGACTTTC
CDR3aa: CASTRTGFSGANVLTF

j_gene: TRBJ2-7
d_gene: NA
abundance: few
v_gene: TRBV7-2
CDR3nt: TGTGCCAGCACAACCGACAGCTACGAGCAGTACTTC
CDR3aa: CASTTDSYEQYF

j_gene: TRBJ1-2
d_gene: TRBD1
abundance: few
v_gene: TRBV6-5
CDR3nt: TGTGCCAGCAGTTACTCAAGTGGGACAGGCGGGGGCTACACCTTC
CDR3aa: CASSYSSGTGGGYTF

j_gene: TRBJ1-5
d_gene: NA
abundance: few
v_gene: TRBV19
CDR3nt: TGTGCCAGTAGTTTGTGGGGCGACGCTGATGGTGGCAATCAGCCCCAGCATTTT
CDR3aa: CASSLWGDADGGNQPQHF

j_gene: TRBJ1-6
d_gene: NA
abundance: few
v_gene: TRBV7-9
CDR3nt: TGTGCCAGCAGCCCACCCGGGTTTAATTCACCCCTCCACTTT
CDR3aa: CASSPPGFNSPLHF

j_gene: TRBJ2-5
d_gene: TRBD2
abundance: NA
v_gene: TRBV6-5
CDR3nt: TGTGCCAGCAGTTACTCGCCACTAGCGGGGTACCAAGAGACCCAGTACTTC
CDR3aa: CASSYSPLAGYQETQYF

j_gene: TRBJ1-1
d_gene: TRBD1
abundance: few
v_gene: TRBV7-6
CDR3nt: TGTGCCAGCAGCCGAAATATGGTGGGACAGGGGACCCCCACTGAAGCTTTCTTT
CDR3aa: CASSRNMVGQGTPTEAFF

j_gene: TRBJ2-3
d_gene: TRBD1
abundance: NA
v_gene: TRBV18
CDR3nt: TGTGCCAGCTCACCCACAGGGGGTGGAAGCACAGATACGCAGTATTTT
CDR3aa: CASSPTGGGSTDTQYF

j_gene: TRBJ1-2
d_gene: NA
abundance: few
v_gene: TRBV28
CDR3nt: TGTGCCAGCAGACGCAACACCGGTAACTATGGCTACACCTTC
CDR3aa: CASRRNTGNYGYTF